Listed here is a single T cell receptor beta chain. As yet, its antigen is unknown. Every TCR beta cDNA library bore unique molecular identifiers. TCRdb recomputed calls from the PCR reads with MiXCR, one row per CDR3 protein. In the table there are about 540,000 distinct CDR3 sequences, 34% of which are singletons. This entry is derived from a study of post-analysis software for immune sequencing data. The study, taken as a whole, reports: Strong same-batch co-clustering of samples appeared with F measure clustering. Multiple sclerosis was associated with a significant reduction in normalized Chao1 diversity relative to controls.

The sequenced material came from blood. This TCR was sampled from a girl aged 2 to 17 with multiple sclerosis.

For the CDR3, the DNA is TGTGCCAGCAGCCAAGTATCGAGTTATCGGGCTTTCTTT. As protein: CASSQVSSYRAFF. This rearrangement joins TRBV14 to TRBJ1-1; D gene unclear. V gave up 1 base and J gave up 11 bases, with 14 bases separating them. Germline-derived CDR1 and CDR2 are SGHDN and FVKESK. The CDR3 runs to 13 residues. The full variable domain, completed using reference TRBV14 and TRBJ1-1, is EAGVTQFPSHSVIEKGQTVTLRCDPISGHDNLYWYRRVMGKEIKFLLHFVKESKQDESGMPNNRFLAERTGGTYSTLKVQPAELEDSGVYFCASSQVSSYRAFFGQGTRLTVV.